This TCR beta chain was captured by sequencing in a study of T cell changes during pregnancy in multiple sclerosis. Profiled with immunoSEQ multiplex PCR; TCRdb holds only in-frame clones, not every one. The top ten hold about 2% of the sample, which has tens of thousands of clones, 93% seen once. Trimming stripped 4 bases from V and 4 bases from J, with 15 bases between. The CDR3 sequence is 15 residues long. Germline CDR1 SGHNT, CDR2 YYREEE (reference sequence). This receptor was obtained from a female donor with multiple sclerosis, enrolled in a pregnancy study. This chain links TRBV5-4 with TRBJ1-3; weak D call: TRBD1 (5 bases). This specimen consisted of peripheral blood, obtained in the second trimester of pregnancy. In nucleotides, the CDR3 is TGTGCCAGCAGCGCCATTGGGGCAGTGGGAAACACCATATATTTT. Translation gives CASSAIGAVGNTIYF.